These 22 T cell receptor beta chains share one sample of origin, sequenced in a study of blood T cells in healthy people across ages. A sample-barcoded 5' primer and a J-beta primer mix were used in a second PCR of roughly 6 to 11 cycles. TCRdb redid the calling of the 5' RACE reads with MiXCR, one entry per CDR3 protein. The repertoire holds around 800,000 distinct CDR3 sequences, around a quarter seen once, with approximately 2.9% in the top ten. The same sample was also studied in work on T cells of mothers and their children.

Sequencing was done on a sample of blood. These receptors all come from a boy younger than 18 in good health.

The rearrangement uses TRBV5-1 and TRBJ2-1; 7 bases match TRBD1. V shed 4 bases and J 1 base; nucleotides not matched to a gene: 5. The V gene's germline CDR1 is SGHRS and CDR2 YFSETQ. The CDR3 runs 15 residues. The CDR3 nucleotides are TGCGCCAGCAGCCTCCGGGACAGATCCTACAATGAGCAGTTCTTC. It encodes CASSLRDRSYNEQFF.

This clonotype was seen only once. DNA of the CDR3: TGTGCCAGCAGCCGGGCGGTAGGGGAGGGGTCACCCCTCCACTTT. Translation gives CASSRAVGEGSPLHF. This chain joins TRBV7-8 and TRBJ1-6, with D possibly matching TRBD1 (5 bases). V was pared by 5 bases and J by 10 bases, with 18 bases between. The germline V gene encodes CDR1 SGHVS and CDR2 FQNEAQ. This CDR3 spans 15 amino acids.

The sample holds a few counts of this clonotype. The chain recombines TRBV12-3 or TRBV12-4 with TRBJ2-1; TRBD1 agrees at 9 bases. TRBJ2-5 matches the DNA end more closely, so the J call is doubtful. The CDR3 totals 15 residues. DNA of the CDR3: TGTGCCAGCAGTTTCCCACAGGGGGCCGGGGAGACCCAGTACTTC. This translates into CASSFPQGAGETQYF.

The chain joins TRBV6-5 to TRBJ2-7; D might be TRBD2 (5 bases). The end of the DNA fits TRBJ2-4 better, so the J call may be wrong. The CDR3 contains 14 residues. CDR1 MNHEY and CDR2 SVGAGI come from the germline V gene. The CDR3 DNA reads as TGTGCCAGCAGCTTGTATCCTCTGAGGGACATTCAGTACTTC. It encodes CASSLYPLRDIQYF.

The count of this clonotype is one. The CDR3 DNA follows: TGTGCCAGCAGCCAAGCCCCCGCCGGGGCCTATGGCTACACCTTC. Its translation is CASSQAPAGAYGYTF. V gene TRBV14 combines with J gene TRBJ1-2, with D maybe TRBD1 (5 bases). Trimming removed 1 base at V and 4 bases at J, with 13 bases between. Germline-derived CDR1 and CDR2 are SGHDN and FVKESK. There are 15 residues in the CDR3.

This clonotype was counted a few times. The chain is built from TRBV15 and TRBJ2-5; D not resolved. The end of the DNA is better explained by TRBJ2-7, so the J call may be wrong. The CDR3 runs to 13 residues. Germline V gene lookup returns CDR1 LNHNV and CDR2 YYDKDF (reference sequence). DNA for the CDR3: TGTGCCACCAGCAGAGATCCATCGGCCGAGCAGTACTTC. It yields the protein CATSRDPSAEQYF.

This clonotype has a handful of counts. The junction does not match germline at one end; this may be a read error. The chain links TRBV4-2 to TRBJ2-3; 16 bases agree with TRBD2. Germline-derived CDR1 and CDR2 are LGHNA and YNFKEQ. This CDR3 is built from 17 residues. CDR3 sequence: CACSPGLAGGHTDTQYF. CDR3 in DNA: TGTGCCTGCAGCCCGGGACTAGCGGGGGGGCACACAGATACGCAGTATTTT.

CDR3 nucleotide sequence: TGTGCCAGCAGCCTTGGGAGGCTTTCGAGCTCCTACGAGCAGTACTTC. Its protein is CASSLGRLSSSYEQYF. The rearrangement joins TRBV3-1 to TRBJ2-7; tentative D call: TRBD2 (6 bases). Germline V gene lookup returns CDR1 LGHDT and CDR2 YNNKEL (reference sequence). This CDR3 has 16 amino acids. Trimming took off 4 bases at V and 0 bases at J, with 16 bases between the two ends.

This chain links TRBV3-1 with TRBJ1-5; D not certain. The CDR3 has 13 residues. V lost 0 bases to trimming and J lost 9 bases, with 9 bases between them. Germline V gene sequence: CDR1 LGHDT, CDR2 YNNKEL (reference sequence). This CDR3 reads CASSQDRVRPQHF. As DNA, the CDR3 is TGTGCCAGCAGCCAAGATAGGGTGAGGCCCCAGCATTTT.

This clonotype was detected only a few times. The gene calls are TRBV10-3 and TRBJ1-2, with a tentative D call TRBD1 (5 bases). The CDR3 is 14 residues long. Trimming took off 3 bases at V and 3 bases at J, with 11 bases between the two ends. Germline CDR1 reads ENHRY; CDR2 reads SYGVKD. DNA of the CDR3: TGTGCCATCAGTGAATGGGTAGGGGACTATGGCTACACCTTC. Translation gives CAISEWVGDYGYTF.

Regarding this clonotype: Germline and junction disagree at one end, which may indicate a read error. The chain recombines TRBV14 with TRBJ2-3; D may be TRBD1 (5 bases). In germline, CDR1 is SGHDN, CDR2 FVKESK. This CDR3 has 14 amino acids. In DNA, the CDR3 is TGTGCCAGCATCCAAGTGGGGCGGAGAGATACGCAGTATTTT. Its translation is CASIQVGRRDTQYF.

The genes are TRBV28 and TRBJ2-7; 9 positions agree with TRBD1. Germline values: CDR1 MDHEN, CDR2 SYDVKM. V lost 5 bases and J lost 2; bases outside the gene matches: 10. This CDR3 region has 16 residues. This CDR3 reads CASSPTTGGSTYEQYF. CDR3 nucleotides: TGTGCCAGCAGTCCCACGACAGGGGGGTCCACCTACGAGCAGTACTTC.

This clonotype has more than one count but fewer than ten. The chain is built from TRBV20-1 and TRBJ2-5; TRBD1 matches at 9 bases. CDR1 is DFQATT, CDR2 SNEGSKA, per germline (reference sequence). Trimming cost V 4 bases and J 5 bases; bases outside gene matches: 5. The CDR3 is made up of 13 amino acids. The CDR3 coding sequence is TGCAGTGCTATACAGGGGGCGGGTGAGACCCAGTACTTC. Protein: CSAIQGAGETQYF.

The rearrangement uses TRBV2 and TRBJ2-3, with a possible D match to TRBD1 (7 bases). The CDR3 is 14 amino acids. The V end lost 6 bases, the J end lost 0 bases, and 10 bases lay between the germline ends. The germline gives CDR1 SNHLY, CDR2 FYNNEI. The DNA for the CDR3 is TGTGCCAGCAGACAGGGGACTAGCACAGATACGCAGTATTTT. Translating gives CASRQGTSTDTQYF.

Points on this clonotype: At one of its ends the junction is not consistent with the germline gene, which may arise from a read error. The chain is built from TRBV5-5 and TRBJ2-5; 8 bases match TRBD2. CDR1 and CDR2 (germline): SGHKS, YYEKEE (reference sequence). The CDR3 sequence is 14 residues long. The CDR3 reads CVSSFRTSIETQYF. The CDR3 DNA reads as TGTGTCAGCAGCTTCCGGACTAGCATCGAGACCCAGTACTTC.

The chain recombines TRBV4-1 with TRBJ2-5; 7 bases are shared with TRBD1. The CDR3 sequence is 15 residues long. V trimming: 5 bases; J trimming: 4 bases; junction bases outside the gene matches: 10. The germline V gene encodes CDR1 MGHRA and CDR2 YSYEKL. CDR3 DNA: TGCGCCAGCAGCGAAGCAGATTACAGGGGAGAGACCCAGTACTTC. This translates into CASSEADYRGETQYF.

The chain has TRBV30 and TRBJ1-4, with D possibly matching TRBD1 (5 bases). CDR1 and CDR2 from the germline V gene are GTSNPN and SVGIG (reference sequence). This CDR3 comprises 13 residues. Trimming shortened V by 4 bases and J by 5 bases, and 11 bases separated the two germline ends. The CDR3 loop reads CAWNPGKNEKLFF. In nucleotides, the CDR3 is TGTGCCTGGAACCCAGGGAAAAATGAAAAACTGTTTTTT.

This clonotype was detected a few times. V is TRBV5-1 and J is TRBJ2-1, with 7 positions matching TRBD1. The DNA end favors TRBJ2-7, so the J call may be wrong. This CDR3 contains 19 residues. Germline V gene sequence: CDR1 SGHRS, CDR2 YFSETQ. In DNA, the CDR3 is TGCGCCAGCAGCCCAATCCTGACCCGGGACAGACCGCCGTCCTACGAGCAGTACTTC. Translated, it gives CASSPILTRDRPPSYEQYF.

This clonotype has more than one count but fewer than ten. The chain combines TRBV12-5 with TRBJ1-2, with D perhaps TRBD1 (5 bases). The germline gives CDR1 LGHNT, CDR2 FRNRAP. V was shortened by 0 bases and J by 6 bases, with 14 bases between the two germline ends. This CDR3 comprises 15 residues. CDR3 in DNA: TGTGCTAGTGGTTTGGTACTTAGGGGTGGAAATGGCTACACCTTC. Protein product: CASGLVLRGGNGYTF.

This chain links TRBV19 with TRBJ1-4, with 7 bases that match TRBD1. After removal of 5 bases from V and 13 bases from J, the junction contained 7 bases not matched to a gene. CDR3 length equals 12 residues. Germline values: CDR1 LNHDA, CDR2 SQIVND (reference sequence). The CDR3 reads CASSGGGAGLFF. CDR3 nucleotides: TGTGCCAGTAGTGGAGGGGGCGCGGGACTGTTTTTT.

The V gene is TRBV7-9, the J gene TRBJ2-5; no reliable D call. The DNA end is a closer match to TRBJ2-7, so the J assignment may be wrong. From germline, CDR1 is SEHNR and CDR2 FQNEAQ (reference sequence). The CDR3 consists of 16 residues. CDR3 in amino acids: CASSLEVYGGPYEQYF. CDR3 in DNA: TGTGCCAGCAGCCTAGAGGTCTATGGCGGACCCTACGAGCAGTACTTC.

This clonotype was seen just once. In DNA, the CDR3 is TGTGCCAGCAGCTTAGTCTCTGCCGGGGAAAAACTGTTTTTT. Residues: CASSLVSAGEKLFF. The J gene is TRBJ1-4, the V gene TRBV11-2; D is unclear. Trimming took off 1 base at V and 8 bases at J, with 11 bases between the two ends. Germline CDR1 reads SGHAT; CDR2 reads FQNNGV. This CDR3 has 14 amino acids.